The following is a T cell receptor beta chain sequence with its context. Antigen specificity is unknown. Primers: 60 Vbeta forward and 13 Jbeta reverse. The repertoire was sequenced with immunoSEQ multiplex PCR; TCRdb's copy has only in-frame clones and lacks some. The table shows about 90,000 clones, with around 80% occurring only once. The donors gave bone marrow, and they were healthy. This sample is drawn from a study of cytomegalovirus exposure and HLA in healthy donors. Study findings and constraints: In an earlier analysis, productive rearrangement rates for most beta V segments clustered near 87% or 30%. Later, an analysis found that common viral pathogens appeared to be linked with several of the most significant clusters.

Sequenced sample: PBMCs. The origin of this receptor is a man in his thirties or forties in good health and CMV-seronegative.

The CDR3 reads CASSIDRGNSNQPQHF. For the CDR3, the DNA is TGTGCCAGTAGTATAGATCGAGGGAATAGCAATCAGCCCCAGCATTTT. The V and J genes are TRBV19 and TRBJ1-5; unclear D gene. The CDR3 length is 16 residues. V was clipped by 0 bases and J by 0 bases, with 9 bases between them. Germline CDR1 reads LNHDA; CDR2 reads SQIVND (reference sequence). The full variable domain, rest sourced from reference TRBV19 and TRBJ1-5, is DGGITQSPKYLFRKEGQNVTLSCEQNLNHDAMYWYRQDPGQGLRLIYYSQIVNDFQKGDIAEGYSVSREKKESFPLTVTSAQKNPTAFYLCASSIDRGNSNQPQHFGDGTRLSIL.